The clone carrying this TCR beta chain was detected many times. An equimolar mix of two oligonucleotides served as the beta constant-region primer for TRBC1 and TRBC2. Nested alpha and beta constant-region primers with the SP2 primer drove four PCR rounds on ligated cDNA. Ligation attached a single-stranded oligonucleotide with a 12-nucleotide UMI and the SP2 primer to the cDNA 3' end. A single record per CDR3 protein comes from TCRdb applying MiXCR to the UMI-ligation and nested PCR reads. The data hold about 23,000 distinct CDR3 sequences, with roughly 9.6% observed a single time. The sample comes from a study of naive and memory T cell subsets. The CDR3 covers 14 residues. Germline V gene data show CDR1 as DFQATT and CDR2 as SNEGSKA (reference sequence). The germline V and J ends were trimmed by 1 base and 5 bases, with 14 bases remaining between them.

Sample: central memory CD8+ T cells from blood. The receptor was derived from a human donor in good health. The genes are TRBV20-1 and TRBJ2-5, with D unclear. In nucleotides, the CDR3 is TGCAGTGCTAGAGGTGGCGCCTCGAGTGAGACCCAGTACTTC. Protein: CSARGGASSETQYF.